This entry lists 22 T cell receptor beta chains sequenced from one sample in a study of blood T cell repertoires in COVID-19. The data were produced by immunoSEQ multiplex PCR, yet TCRdb's version contains in-frame clones alone and is incomplete. The sample consists of fewer than 200,000 clones, around 90% of them appearing once. The specimen was PBMCs or T cells enriched from blood (not recorded which). The receptors here all came from a woman in her late teens or twenties who had recovered from COVID-19.

The chain couples TRBV11-2 to TRBJ2-3, with TRBD2 matching over 11 bases. V lost 4 bases to trimming and J lost 11 bases; unmatched junction nucleotides: 14. Germline V gives CDR1 SGHAT, CDR2 FQNNGV. CDR3 length equals 16 residues. The CDR3 DNA follows: TGTGCCAGCAGCTCCCTTAGCGGGGGGGGCCGCGGGGAGCAGTATTTT. Translating it yields CASSSLSGGGRGEQYF.

The rearrangement uses TRBV30 and TRBJ2-1; D is perhaps TRBD1 (5 bases). CDR3 length: 13 amino acids. Germline V gives CDR1 GTSNPN, CDR2 SVGIG (reference sequence). V shed 6 bases and J shed 16 bases, with 25 bases lying between them. The CDR3 nucleotides are TGTGCCTGTAAGTACCCCATCGCTTCAGGGTACTTCTTC. Translated, it gives CACKYPIASGYFF.

The chain has TRBV28 and TRBJ1-2; 7 bases align to TRBD1. J lost 0 bases, V lost 5 bases, and 9 bases had no gene match. The CDR3 runs 16 residues. From germline, CDR1 is MDHEN and CDR2 SYDVKM. Here the CDR3 reads CASSPPDRATNYGYTF. CDR3 nucleotide sequence: TGTGCCAGCAGTCCGCCCGACAGGGCGACTAACTATGGCTACACCTTC.

The chain has TRBV19 and TRBJ2-7, with 8 nucleotides matching TRBD1. Trimming cost V 5 bases and J 6 bases; bases outside gene matches: 9. This CDR3 comprises 14 residues. Germline loops: CDR1 LNHDA, CDR2 SQIVND (reference sequence). Here the CDR3 reads CASSPPDREGEQYF. The CDR3 DNA sequence: TGTGCCAGTAGTCCCCCGGACAGGGAAGGCGAGCAGTACTTC.

For the CDR3, the DNA is TGTGCCAGCAGCCATGGGGTCGGGACACCCGGGAGGACTGAAGCTTTCTTT. This gives the protein CASSHGVGTPGRTEAFF. This sequence joins TRBV3-1 (or the pseudogene TRBV3-2) and TRBJ1-1, with D perhaps TRBD1 (6 bases). Germline V gene lookup returns CDR1 LGHDT and CDR2 YNNKEL (reference sequence). This CDR3 has 17 residues. Trimming stripped 3 bases from V and 5 bases from J, with 22 bases between.

This chain uses TRBV7-2 with TRBJ1-1, with TRBD1 as a possible D gene (6 bases). The CDR3 extends over 15 amino acids. Trimming took off 1 base at V and 0 bases at J, with 9 bases between the two ends. Germline V gives CDR1 SGHTA, CDR2 FQGNSA. CDR3 region: CASSLVKGVNTEAFF. The CDR3 nucleotides are TGTGCCAGCAGCTTAGTGAAGGGGGTGAACACTGAAGCTTTCTTT.

The chain employs TRBV5-1 and TRBJ1-2; no firm D call. Germline-derived CDR1 and CDR2 are SGHRS and YFSETQ. V was pared by 0 bases and J by 7 bases, with 7 bases between. The length of the CDR3 is 12 residues. CDR3 amino acids: CASSLDSPGYTF. As DNA, the CDR3 is TGCGCCAGCAGCTTGGACAGCCCTGGCTACACCTTC.

The chain couples TRBV2 to TRBJ1-1; 8 bases map to TRBD1. The junction had 3 bases not matched to a gene; V was cut back by 5 bases and J by 1 base. The CDR3 runs to 14 residues. Germline V gene data show CDR1 as SNHLY and CDR2 as FYNNEI. The CDR3 DNA reads TGTGCCAGCAGTTCAACAGGGGGGAACACTGAAGCTTTCTTT. The encoded protein is CASSSTGGNTEAFF.

As DNA, the CDR3 is TGCGCCAGCACCCGGGACAGGGGACCGGAGACCCAGTACTTC. The encoded protein is CASTRDRGPETQYF. This sequence joins TRBV5-1 and TRBJ2-5; 10 nucleotides align to TRBD1. The CDR3 is made up of 14 amino acids. Germline loops: CDR1 SGHRS, CDR2 YFSETQ. Unmatched junction bases numbered 7, after V lost 6 bases and J lost 5 bases.

This clone appeared a single time. The chain has TRBV5-8 and TRBJ1-1; D ambiguous. This CDR3 region has 12 residues. The V gene lost 0 bases and the J gene lost 6 bases, with 6 bases spanning the gap. The germline CDR1 and CDR2 sequences are SGHTS and YDEGEE. The CDR3 nucleotides are TGTGCCAGCAGCTTGGGTCACTCTGAAGCTTTCTTT. Protein: CASSLGHSEAFF. Using reference TRBV5-8 and TRBJ1-1 for the parts outside the CDR3, the full variable domain is EAGVTQSPTHLIKTRGQQATLRCSPISGHTSVYWYQQALGLGLQFLLWYDEGEERNRGNFPPRFSGRQFPNYSSELNVNALELEDSALYLCASSLGHSEAFFGQGTRLTVV.

The chain uses TRBV7-9 and TRBJ2-1; D is ambiguous. Germline V gene sequence: CDR1 SEHNR, CDR2 FQNEAQ (reference sequence). Trimming cost V 8 bases and J 5 bases, with 10 bases left between them. The CDR3 has 12 amino acids. The CDR3 DNA reads TGTGCCAGCGCACTCGCGAACAATGAGCAGTTCTTC. It codes for CASALANNEQFF.

This rearrangement joins TRBV18 to TRBJ1-1, with unresolved D. V was shortened by 0 bases and J by 2 bases, with 10 bases between the two germline ends. The CDR3 totals 15 residues. CDR1 and CDR2 (germline): KGHSH, LQKENI. This chain's CDR3 is CASSPPREANTEAFF. CDR3 coding DNA: TGTGCCAGCTCACCACCCCGGGAGGCTAACACTGAAGCTTTCTTT.

J is TRBJ1-6 and V is TRBV30; 8 nucleotides line up with TRBD1. The V gene end was trimmed by 5 bases and the J gene end by 9 bases; junction bases not matched to a gene: 6. Per the germline V gene, CDR1 is GTSNPN and CDR2 is SVGIG (reference sequence). The CDR3 is made up of 13 amino acids. The CDR3, as DNA: TGTGCCTGGCACGACAGGGGCAGTTCACCCCTCCACTTT. Protein sequence: CAWHDRGSSPLHF.

A note on this clone: One junction end does not reproduce the germline sequence, and a read error may be involved. In nucleotides, the CDR3 is TGCGCCCGCAGCGGGGGGTGGGGCTACGAGCAGTACTTC. It codes for CARSGGWGYEQYF. This chain links TRBV10-2 with TRBJ2-7; 9 bases are shared with TRBD2. Germline values: CDR1 WSHSY, CDR2 SAAADI. The CDR3 spans 13 residues.

The V call is TRBV29-1, the J call TRBJ1-3, with D maybe TRBD1 (5 bases). Trimming took off 4 bases at V and 0 bases at J, with 10 bases between the two ends. Germline CDR1 and CDR2: SQVTM and ANQGSEA. The CDR3 spans 14 residues. The CDR3: CSVVGADSGNTIYF. CDR3 bases: TGCAGCGTTGTTGGGGCAGACTCTGGAAACACCATATATTTT.

This chain connects TRBV5-6 to TRBJ2-5; 10 nucleotides align to TRBD1. The CDR3 sequence is 16 residues long. Unmatched junction bases numbered 7, after V lost 1 base and J lost 4 bases. CDR1 is SGHDT, CDR2 YYEEEE, per germline. The CDR3: CASSLLGQGVLETQYF. As DNA, the CDR3 is TGTGCCAGCAGCTTGCTTGGACAGGGGGTTTTAGAGACCCAGTACTTC.

V is TRBV5-4 and J is TRBJ1-2; no clear D. This CDR3 spans 15 amino acids. V shed 0 bases and J shed 6 bases, with 15 bases lying between them. Germline CDR1 SGHNT, CDR2 YYREEE (reference sequence). The CDR3 nucleotides are TGTGCCAGCAGCTTGGAGGCGGGAGGATTGGATGGCTACACCTTC. It encodes CASSLEAGGLDGYTF.

The V and J genes are TRBV21-1 and TRBJ2-3; the D call TRBD1 from the table was never checked on the DNA. TRBV21-1 is deemed a pseudogene. The CDR3 is 15 residues long. CDR3 in DNA: TGTGCCAGCAGCGGCCGGGACAGGGGTACAGATACGCAGTATTTT. It yields the protein CASSGRDRGTDTQYF.

This clone was recorded once. The V call is TRBV5-5, the J call TRBJ2-2; D perhaps matches TRBD2 (6 bases). Trimming stripped 3 bases from V and 4 bases from J, with 10 bases between. The CDR3 runs to 14 residues. Germline CDR1 reads SGHKS; CDR2 reads YYEKEE (reference sequence). The CDR3 DNA reads TGTGCCAGCAGCTGGGGACTGCTCACCGGGGAGCTGTTTTTT. Protein sequence: CASSWGLLTGELFF.

The table lists this clone with a few counts. The gene calls are TRBV27 and TRBJ1-5, with TRBD1 matching over 10 bases. The germline V gene has CDR1 MNHEY and CDR2 SMNVEV (reference sequence). This CDR3 is 15 amino acids long. V shed 6 bases and J 5 bases; nucleotides not matched to a gene: 7. The CDR3, as DNA: TGTGCCAGCAGCCGGGACAGGGGAGGGGATCAGCCCCAGCATTTT. Amino acids: CASSRDRGGDQPQHF.

This chain uses TRBV28 with TRBJ2-7; TRBD2 matches 9 bases. The CDR3 is 13 residues long. The germline CDR1 and CDR2 sequences are MDHEN and SYDVKM. V dropped 5 bases and J dropped 6; count of bases not matched to a gene: 5. CDR3 protein: CASSPGLALEQYF. CDR3 nucleotides: TGTGCCAGCAGTCCTGGACTAGCGCTCGAGCAGTACTTC.

The rearrangement joins TRBV28 to TRBJ1-4; perhaps TRBD1 as D (6 bases). V lost 7 bases to trimming and J lost 1 base, with 16 bases between them. Germline V gene sequence: CDR1 MDHEN, CDR2 SYDVKM. CDR3 length equals 16 residues. Written as DNA, the CDR3 is TGTGCCAGCAAGTGGGGGGGCTTAGGAACTAATGAAAAACTGTTTTTT. Translating it yields CASKWGGLGTNEKLFF.